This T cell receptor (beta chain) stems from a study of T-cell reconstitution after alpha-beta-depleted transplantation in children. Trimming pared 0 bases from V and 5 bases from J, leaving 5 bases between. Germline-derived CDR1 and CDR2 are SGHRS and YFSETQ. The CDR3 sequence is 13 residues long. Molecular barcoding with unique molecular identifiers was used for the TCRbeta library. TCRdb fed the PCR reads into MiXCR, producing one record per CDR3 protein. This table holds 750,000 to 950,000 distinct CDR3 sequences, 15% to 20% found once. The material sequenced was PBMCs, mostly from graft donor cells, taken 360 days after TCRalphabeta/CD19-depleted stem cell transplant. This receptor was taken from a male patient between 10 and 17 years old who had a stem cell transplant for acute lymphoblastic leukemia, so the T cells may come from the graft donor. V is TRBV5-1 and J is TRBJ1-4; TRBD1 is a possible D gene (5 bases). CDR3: CASSLGGNEKLFF. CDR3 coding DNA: TGCGCCAGCAGCTTGGGGGGGAATGAAAAACTGTTTTTT.